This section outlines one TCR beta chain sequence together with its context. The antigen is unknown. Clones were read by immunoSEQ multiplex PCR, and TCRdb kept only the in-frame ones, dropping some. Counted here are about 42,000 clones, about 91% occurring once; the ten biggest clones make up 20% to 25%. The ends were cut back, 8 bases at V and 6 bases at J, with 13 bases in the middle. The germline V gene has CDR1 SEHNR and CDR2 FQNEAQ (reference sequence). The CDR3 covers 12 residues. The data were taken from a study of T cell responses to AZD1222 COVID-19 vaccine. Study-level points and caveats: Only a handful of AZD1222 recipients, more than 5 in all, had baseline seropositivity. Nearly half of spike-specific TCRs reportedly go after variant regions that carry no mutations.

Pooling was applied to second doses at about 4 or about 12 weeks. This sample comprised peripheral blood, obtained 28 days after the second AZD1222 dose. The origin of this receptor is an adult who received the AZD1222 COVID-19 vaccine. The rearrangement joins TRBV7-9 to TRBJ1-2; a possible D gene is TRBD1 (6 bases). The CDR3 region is CASPVGGNGYTF. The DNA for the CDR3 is TGTGCCAGCCCGGTGGGGGGCAATGGCTACACCTTC.